This TCR beta chain came from a study of cytomegalovirus exposure and HLA in healthy donors. This clone was detected once. The junction departs from germline at one end; a sequencing error may be responsible. Germline CDR1 reads SEHNR; CDR2 reads FQNEAQ (reference sequence). The CDR3 consists of 16 residues. With 60 Vbeta and 13 Jbeta primers, the PCR was carried out. Original processing methods: Counted up in a later analysis, unique TCR beta chains came to about 80 million, with about 9.9 million shared. Method: immunoSEQ multiplex PCR; TCRdb's copy keeps in-frame clones and lacks some. V, J and clone size reflect that table, while D and trimming were determined from the DNA. Found here are approximately 170,000 clones, about 77% of them singletons; the top ten hold more than 4.5%.

The rearrangement uses TRBV7-9 and TRBJ2-2, with 9 bases aligning to TRBD2. The sequence came from a man younger than 40 in good health and CMV-seropositive. Input material: PBMCs. CDR3 loop: CSSENSGSMYTGELFF. In DNA form, the CDR3 reads TGTTCCAGCGAGAATAGCGGGAGTATGTACACCGGGGAGCTGTTTTTT.